This note documents a single TCR beta chain sequence. Its target is not known. The CDR3 spans 15 residues. The junction had 5 bases not matched to a gene; V was cut back by 4 bases and J by 5 bases. CDR1 and CDR2 (germline): SEHNR, FQNEAQ (reference sequence). Sequenced by immunoSEQ multiplex PCR; TCRdb stores in-frame clones only, minus some. The table has tens of thousands of clones, roughly 94% seen once. The data were taken from a study of cytomegalovirus exposure and HLA in healthy donors. Study conclusions and caveats: The authors listed over 150 TCR beta chains as cytomegalovirus-associated. According to a later analysis, TCR clusters from the first cohort tended to co-occur in the 120 or so validation repertoires. The study found most TCR sequences rare, yet found some public TCRs in many donors. Accounts indicate the classifier identified cytomegalovirus status with strong specificity and sensitivity.

The sequenced material came from PBMCs. The source of this sequence is a woman between 18 and 30 years old in good health and CMV-seronegative. The V and J genes are TRBV7-9 and TRBJ1-4; the match to TRBD1 covers 9 bases. The CDR3 sequence: CASSWATGGNEKLFF. Written as DNA, the CDR3 is TGTGCCAGCAGCTGGGCCACAGGGGGCAATGAAAAACTGTTTTTT.